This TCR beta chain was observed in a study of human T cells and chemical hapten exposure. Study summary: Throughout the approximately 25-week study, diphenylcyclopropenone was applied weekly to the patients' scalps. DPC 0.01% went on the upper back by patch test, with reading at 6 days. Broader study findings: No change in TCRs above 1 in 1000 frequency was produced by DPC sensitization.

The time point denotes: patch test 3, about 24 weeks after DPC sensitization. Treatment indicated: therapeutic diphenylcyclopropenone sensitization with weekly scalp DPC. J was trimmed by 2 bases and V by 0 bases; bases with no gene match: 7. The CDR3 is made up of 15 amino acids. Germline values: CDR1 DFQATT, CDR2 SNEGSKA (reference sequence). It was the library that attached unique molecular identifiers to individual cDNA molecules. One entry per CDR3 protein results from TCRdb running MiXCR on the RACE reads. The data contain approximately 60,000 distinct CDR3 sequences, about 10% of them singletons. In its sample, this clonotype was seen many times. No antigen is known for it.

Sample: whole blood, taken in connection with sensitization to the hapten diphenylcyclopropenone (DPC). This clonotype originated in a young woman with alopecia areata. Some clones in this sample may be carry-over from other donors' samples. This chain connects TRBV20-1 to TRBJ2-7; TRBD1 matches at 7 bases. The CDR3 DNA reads TGCAGTGCTAGAGATATTGGGACAGATCCCTACGAGCAGTACTTC. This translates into CSARDIGTDPYEQYF.